The 10 T cell receptor beta chains below all came from one sample that was sequenced in a study of blood T cell repertoires in COVID-19. TCRdb's table, derived via immunoSEQ multiplex PCR, lists solely in-frame clones and lacks some. The data show approximately 300,000 clones, roughly 90% seen once. The sequenced material came from PBMCs or T cells enriched from blood (not recorded which). The source is a man aged 55-75 years who had recovered from COVID-19.

The V call is TRBV5-1, the J call TRBJ2-7; possibly TRBD1 for D (5 bases). CDR3 length: 13 residues. Germline V gene data show CDR1 as SGHRS and CDR2 as YFSETQ. V was trimmed by 4 bases and J by 0 bases, leaving 8 bases between them. This chain's CDR3 is CASSNQGSYEQYF. CDR3 in DNA: TGCGCCAGCAGCAACCAGGGCTCCTACGAGCAGTACTTC.

The rearrangement joins TRBV5-5 to TRBJ2-3, with 8 nucleotides matching TRBD2. Germline V lookup: CDR1 SGHKS, CDR2 YYEKEE (reference sequence). Trimming removed 0 bases from V and 3 bases from J; junction bases left unmatched: 9. The CDR3 consists of 17 residues. CDR3 region: CASSLVSSGGMTDTQYF. For the CDR3, the DNA is TGTGCCAGCAGCTTGGTATCGTCGGGAGGGATGACAGATACGCAGTATTTT.

This clone was observed a single time. V and J are TRBV6-5 and TRBJ1-3; TRBD1 might be the D (6 bases). This CDR3 has 15 residues. Germline V gene sequence: CDR1 MNHEY, CDR2 SVGAGI. V was shortened by 6 bases and J by 0 bases, with 12 bases between the two germline ends. In DNA form, the CDR3 reads TGTGCCAGCAGCCCCGGACAGTTCTCTGGAAACACCATATATTTT. Translated, it gives CASSPGQFSGNTIYF.

The chain carries TRBV5-1 and TRBJ1-2; D possibly corresponds to TRBD1 (5 bases). The CDR3 spans 14 residues. Per the germline V gene, CDR1 is SGHRS and CDR2 is YFSETQ. V was cut by 0 bases and J by 4 bases, with 10 bases left in between. This chain's CDR3 is CASSLAAGVYGYTF. The CDR3 nucleotides read TGCGCCAGCAGCTTGGCCGCGGGGGTCTATGGCTACACCTTC.

The genes are TRBV19 and TRBJ2-3, with D possibly TRBD1 on 6 matching bases. V gave up 7 bases and J gave up 0 bases, with 14 bases separating them. This CDR3 is built from 15 residues. The germline gives CDR1 LNHDA, CDR2 SQIVND (reference sequence). For the CDR3, the DNA is TGTGCCAGTAAGGACAGACCGTCTAGCACAGATACGCAGTATTTT. This gives the protein CASKDRPSSTDTQYF.

The chain employs TRBV5-1 and TRBJ2-5, with TRBD1 matching 8 bases. The V gene's germline CDR1 is SGHRS and CDR2 YFSETQ. J lost 4 bases, V lost 6 bases, and 11 bases had no gene match. The CDR3 covers 15 residues. Written as DNA, the CDR3 is TGCGCCAGCAACGCCCGGCAGGGGGCCGGAGAGACCCAGTACTTC. Its translation: CASNARQGAGETQYF.

This rearrangement joins TRBV6-5 to TRBJ1-5; 8 bases agree with TRBD1. Trimming at V came to 9 bases and at J to 4 bases, leaving 11 bases not matched to a gene. Germline CDR1 MNHEY, CDR2 SVGAGI. CDR3 size: 15 residues. In nucleotides, the CDR3 is TGTGCCAGTAACCGGGACAGGACTTTTAATCAGCCCCAGCATTTT. Its translation: CASNRDRTFNQPQHF.

The rearrangement uses TRBV30 and TRBJ1-3; D uncertain. In germline, CDR1 is GTSNPN, CDR2 SVGIG (reference sequence). V lost 5 bases to trimming and J lost 4 bases, with 12 bases between them. The CDR3 totals 13 residues. In nucleotides, the CDR3 is TGTGCCTGGGTACCAGGAAACGGAAACACCATATATTTT. This gives the protein CAWVPGNGNTIYF.

This rearrangement joins TRBV5-4 to TRBJ2-7; the match to TRBD1 covers 8 bases. The CDR3 contains 14 residues. V lost 0 bases and J lost 1; bases outside the gene matches: 0. The germline V gene has CDR1 SGHNT and CDR2 YYREEE (reference sequence). The CDR3 here is CASSLDRGSYEQYF. The CDR3 nucleotides are TGTGCCAGCAGCTTGGACAGGGGGTCCTACGAGCAGTACTTC. Full variable domain (outside the CDR3, taken from reference TRBV5-4 and TRBJ2-7): ETGVTQSPTHLIKTRGQQVTLRCSSQSGHNTVSWYQQALGQGPQFIFQYYREEENGRGNFPPRFSGLQFPNYSSELNVNALELDDSALYLCASSLDRGSYEQYFGPGTRLTVT.

The gene calls are TRBV29-1 and TRBJ2-2; tentative D call: TRBD1 (5 bases). The germline CDR1 and CDR2 sequences are SQVTM and ANQGSEA. The CDR3 runs to 14 residues. The V and J ends lost 4 bases and 0 bases respectively, with 9 bases between them. This CDR3 reads CSVAAGTNTGELFF. The CDR3 nucleotides read TGCAGCGTTGCGGCAGGGACGAACACCGGGGAGCTGTTTTTT.